The clone carrying this T cell receptor (beta chain) showed up many times. Germline CDR1 is LGHDT and CDR2 is YNNKEL (reference sequence). The CDR3 loop spans 19 amino acids. The ends were cut back, 0 bases at V and 0 bases at J, with 18 bases in the middle. This record comes from a study of HIV-infected patients and healthy controls. All unsorted peripheral T cells were captured because whole blood was used without fractionation. Alpha and beta constant-region primers primed reverse transcription of 500 to 550 ng RNA. Separate chain-specific third strand synthesis with multiplexing indices produced the alpha and beta libraries. One entry per CDR3 protein, called by TCRdb with MiXCR from the 5' RACE reads. The repertoire holds some 9,600 distinct CDR3 sequences, with 7.3% as singletons.

This TCR was recovered from an adult with HIV infection. The rearrangement links TRBV3-1 to TRBJ2-4; tentatively, D is TRBD2 (7 bases). The sample was blood, taken before antiretroviral therapy. The CDR3 loop is CASSQERRGLAIAKNIQYF. The CDR3 region has the DNA TGTGCCAGCAGCCAAGAACGGCGGGGGCTAGCCATAGCCAAAAACATTCAGTACTTC.